This T cell receptor (beta chain) was captured by sequencing in a study of T cell responses to AZD1222 COVID-19 vaccine. Study-level results: White British donors predominated, females outnumbered males, and clonal diversity was possibly underestimated.

Points on this clone: Antigen: not known.

The CDR3 sequence is 15 residues long. Between the trimmed V and J ends, which lost 4 bases and 1 base, there was a span of 10 bases. The germline V gene encodes CDR1 LGHDT and CDR2 YNNKEL (reference sequence). Generated by immunoSEQ multiplex PCR, the TCRdb table keeps only in-frame clones and is missing some. The sample has 120,000 or so clones; 90% are singletons. This receptor was obtained from an adult in good health. The gene calls are TRBV3-1 (or the pseudogene TRBV3-2) and TRBJ1-4; D is unclear. This specimen consisted of peripheral blood, obtained on day 0 of MenACWY control vaccination. The CDR3 bases are TGTGCCAGCAGCCCAAGACGGCAAACTAATGAAAAACTGTTTTTT. It codes for CASSPRRQTNEKLFF.